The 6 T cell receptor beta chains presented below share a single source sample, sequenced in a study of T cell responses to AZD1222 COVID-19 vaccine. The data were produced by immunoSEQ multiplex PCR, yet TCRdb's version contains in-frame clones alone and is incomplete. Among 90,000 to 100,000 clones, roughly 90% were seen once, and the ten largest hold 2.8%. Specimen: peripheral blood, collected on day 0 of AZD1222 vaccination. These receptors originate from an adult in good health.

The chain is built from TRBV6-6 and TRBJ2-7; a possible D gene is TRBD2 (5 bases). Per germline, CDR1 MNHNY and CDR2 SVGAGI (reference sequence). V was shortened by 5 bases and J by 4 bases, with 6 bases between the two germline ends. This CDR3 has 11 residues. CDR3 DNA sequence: TGTGCCAGCAGTACGGGATACGAGCAGTACTTC. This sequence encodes CASSTGYEQYF.

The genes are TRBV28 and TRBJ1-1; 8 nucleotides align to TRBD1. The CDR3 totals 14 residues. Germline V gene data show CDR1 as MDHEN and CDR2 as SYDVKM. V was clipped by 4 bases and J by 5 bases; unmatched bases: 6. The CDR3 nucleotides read TGTGCCAGCAGTTCAGGGGGCGAAGGGACTGAAGCTTTCTTT. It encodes CASSSGGEGTEAFF.

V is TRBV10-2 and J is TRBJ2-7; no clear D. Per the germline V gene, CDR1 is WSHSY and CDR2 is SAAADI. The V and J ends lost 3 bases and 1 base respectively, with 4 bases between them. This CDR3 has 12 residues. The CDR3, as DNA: TGCGCCAGCAGTGACAGTTCCTACGAGCAGTACTTC. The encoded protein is CASSDSSYEQYF.

CDR3 loop: CASSAAGQGGQPQHF. DNA of the CDR3: TGTGCCAGCAGCGCAGCTGGACAGGGAGGTCAGCCCCAGCATTTT. V and J are TRBV9 and TRBJ1-5; 8 bases are shared with TRBD1. Germline CDR1 reads SGDLS; CDR2 reads YYNGEE. V gave up 3 bases and J gave up 6 bases; unmatched junction bases: 8. CDR3 size: 15 residues.

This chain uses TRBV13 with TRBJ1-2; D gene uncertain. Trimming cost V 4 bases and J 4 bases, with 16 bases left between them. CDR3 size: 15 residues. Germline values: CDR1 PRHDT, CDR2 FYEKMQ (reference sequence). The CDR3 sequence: CASSYWARLAYGYTF. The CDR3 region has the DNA TGTGCCAGCAGCTATTGGGCCCGGTTGGCCTATGGCTACACCTTC.

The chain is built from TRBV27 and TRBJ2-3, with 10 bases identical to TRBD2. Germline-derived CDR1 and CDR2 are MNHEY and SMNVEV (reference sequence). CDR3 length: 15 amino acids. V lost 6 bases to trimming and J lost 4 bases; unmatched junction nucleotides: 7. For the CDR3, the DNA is TGTGCCAGCAGCCGTAGTAGCGGGAGGCCAGATACGCAGTATTTT. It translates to CASSRSSGRPDTQYF.